This T cell receptor beta chain was identified in a study of ipilimumab plus nivolumab after autologous stem cell transplantation (dated by TCRdb to about 2021). With regard to the full study: The median number of doses that trial patients received was 5 or 6 for ipilimumab and about 8 for nivolumab. Primary refractory and relapsed disease were included in the DLBCL cohort, with 18-month progression-free survival of about 86% and 27%, respectively. The intent-to-treat population of the trial was made up of under 40 patients. Patients undergoing autologous transplant for high-risk diffuse large B cell lymphoma, mature T cell lymphoma, or multiple myeloma were enrolled in the trial. What the research found in general, with its limitations: The authors stated that profiles of the T cell receptor repertoire, regulatory T cell phenotype and gut microbiota provided a biologic rationale for studying this approach further. The authors concluded that, as post-transplant consolidation, combined checkpoint inhibition appeared tolerable.

This clone was observed a handful of times. Its cognate antigen has yet to be identified. No quality values exist for individual bases; no much larger clone is one base distant. The library relied on the immunoSEQ multiplex PCR assay. Drawn from immuneACCESS, this table holds only the in-frame rearrangements with V and J called that TCRdb kept. Clones are partly lost; checked studies trace under half to an unresolved V gene and leave the rest unexplained. The sample table lists 20,000 to 25,000 clones, over 65% of them with a count of one. Clones ranked in the top ten supply around 25% of the sample. The CDR1 and CDR2 encoded by the germline V gene (reference sequence) are SGHNT and YYREEE. The CDR3 has 17 amino acids, counting the end cysteine and phenylalanine. Kept here is only the CDR3 DNA, which spans 51 bases and is read in frame from base 1. Relative to germline, V is 3 bases shorter and J is 6 bases shorter, with 25 bases between their ends.

Checkpoint therapy was initiated 14 to 28 days after autologous transplant, and ipilimumab was administered at 1 mg/kg intravenously on day 1 of selected weeks. The nivolumab dose was 3 mg/kg intravenously, delivered on day 1 of weeks 1, 4, 7, 10, and every two weeks through week 26. The study was a Phase Ib clinical trial testing combined checkpoint inhibition with ipilimumab and nivolumab as consolidation after autologous stem cell transplantation. The material sequenced was PBMCs, taken in a trial of ipilimumab plus nivolumab as post-transplant consolidation. The rearranged chain carries TRBV5-4 and TRBJ2-7; TRBD1 might be the D gene, on 6 matching bases. The clonotype was recovered from a male donor with diffuse large B-cell lymphoma. The CDR3 region reads CASSSNLRTSRGGEQYF. In nucleotide form, the sequence is TGTGCCAGCAGCTCTAACCTGCGGACATCTAGAGGGGGCGAGCAGTACTTC.